A single sample gave rise to the 9 T cell receptor beta chains below, sequenced in a study of metastatic and nonmetastatic thyroid tumors. Using MiXCR, TCRdb re-called clones from the PCR reads. The sample lists under 25,000 clones; over 25% were seen once. The entire patient cohort was treatment-naive prior to thyroid surgery. The sequencing sample was made of blood. These receptors were taken from a female donor with papillary thyroid cancer or a benign thyroid nodule (not recorded which). Some clones in this sample may be carry-over from other donors' samples.

This clone was seen only once. This sequence joins TRBV18 and TRBJ2-7; D is tentatively TRBD1 or TRBD2 (5 bases each). CDR1 is KGHSH, CDR2 LQKENI, per germline. Between the trimmed V and J ends, which lost 2 bases and 2 bases, there was a span of 13 bases. This CDR3 contains 15 residues. The CDR3 DNA reads as TGTGCCAGCTCACCAGGGGGAAGTTACCCCTACGAGCAGTACTTC. Its protein product is CASSPGGSYPYEQYF.

This clone was counted a few times. V is TRBV6-1 and J is TRBJ1-3, with a possible D match to TRBD1 (6 bases). The CDR3 has 14 residues. The germline V gene has CDR1 MNHNS and CDR2 SASEGT. V was clipped by 6 bases and J by 0 bases, with 9 bases between them. Here the CDR3 reads CASSRDTSGNTIYF. CDR3 nucleotide sequence: TGTGCCAGCAGCCGGGACACCTCTGGAAACACCATATATTTT.

By proportion, this clone is medium-sized (0.01 to 0.1%). The chain has TRBV6-2 or TRBV6-3 and TRBJ1-2; TRBD1 aligns across 10 bases. CDR1 MNHEY and CDR2 SVGEGT come from the germline V gene. The CDR3 has 15 residues. The junction had 10 bases not matched to a gene; V was cut back by 4 bases and J by 8 bases. DNA for the CDR3: TGTGCCAGCAGTTTTTCCGACAGGGGGCTAGGAGGCTACACCTTC. Its protein is CASSFSDRGLGGYTF.

This clone was observed a few times. This chain connects TRBV28 to TRBJ2-7; D perhaps matches TRBD1 (5 bases). V gave up 7 bases and J gave up 4 bases, with 17 bases separating them. Germline loops: CDR1 MDHEN, CDR2 SYDVKM. This CDR3 is built from 14 residues. As DNA, the CDR3 is TGTGCCAGCATCGCCGTTGGACAAACTTACGAGCAGTACTTC. This encodes CASIAVGQTYEQYF.

CDR3 sequence reads: CASSSIAGTGGYEQYF. CDR3 DNA: TGTGCCAGCAGCTCAATAGCGGGGACAGGGGGCTACGAGCAGTACTTC. The chain joins TRBV11-2 to TRBJ2-7; 11 bases match TRBD1. The CDR3 has 16 amino acids. V lost 4 bases to trimming and J lost 3 bases; unmatched junction nucleotides: 8. Germline values: CDR1 SGHAT, CDR2 FQNNGV.

This clone was found many times. The genes are TRBV11-3 and TRBJ2-3; D is uncertain. Germline loops: CDR1 SGHNT, CDR2 YENEEA. The CDR3 consists of 15 residues. V dropped 0 bases and J dropped 10 bases, with 17 bases sitting between them. CDR3 residues: CASSLEVAVRAPQYF. As DNA, the CDR3 is TGTGCCAGCAGCTTAGAGGTAGCCGTTCGGGCTCCGCAGTATTTT.

This clone was recorded at least ten times. It may be a read error: a sequence one base away is much more abundant. V and J are TRBV12-3 or TRBV12-4 and TRBJ2-1, with 7 bases fitting TRBD2. V was pared by 7 bases and J by 6 bases, with 9 bases of the junction left unmatched. There are 14 residues in the CDR3. The DNA of the CDR3 is TGTGCCAGCATCCCCTGGCGGGAGAGCAATGAGCAGTTCTTC. Translating gives CASIPWRESNEQFF.

Judged by abundance, this clone is medium-sized (0.01 to 0.1%). The rearrangement links TRBV19 to TRBJ1-5; 10 bases map to TRBD1. The germline gives CDR1 LNHDA, CDR2 SQIVND (reference sequence). This CDR3 spans 16 amino acids. V lost 4 bases to trimming and J lost 4 bases; unmatched junction nucleotides: 7. CDR3 protein: CASSTNRQGANQPQHF. CDR3 DNA: TGTGCCAGTAGTACAAACCGACAGGGGGCTAATCAGCCCCAGCATTTT.

This clone was seen ten or more times. CDR3 sequence reads: CSAGPGTGFRLTEAFF. DNA for the CDR3: TGCAGTGCTGGACCCGGGACAGGGTTTCGTTTGACTGAAGCTTTCTTT. The V gene is TRBV20-1, the J gene TRBJ1-1, with 9 bases lining up with TRBD1. V was pared by 5 bases and J by 5 bases, with 15 bases of the junction left unmatched. CDR1 and CDR2 from the germline V gene are DFQATT and SNEGSKA (reference sequence). The CDR3 extends over 16 amino acids.